A selection of T cell receptor beta chains follows, all from one sample in a study of OX40 agonist ivuxolimab in advanced cancers. Using immunoSEQ multiplex PCR, the repertoire was profiled, and TCRdb retains in-frame clones only, with some absent. The sample includes about 98,000 clones, about 83% of them seen just once. Source: CD4+ or CD8+ T cells sorted from blood, taken in a trial of the OX40 agonist ivuxolimab. Source of these receptors: an adult with an advanced solid tumor such as melanoma, head and neck, liver or kidney cancer. CDR3s include the opening cysteine and the closing phenylalanine or tryptophan. Each record gives: D gene, V gene, clone size, J gene, CDR3 protein, CDR3 DNA. The D gene is left open where the match is weak. Where a row states a size, it is once, few, many or the class of an expanded clone; other rows omit it.

D: .
V: TRBV4-2
size: .
J: TRBJ2-3
CDR3: CASSPGADTQYF
DNA: TGTGCCAGCAGCCCCGGGGCAGATACGCAGTATTTT

D: .
V: TRBV5-1
size: .
J: TRBJ1-1
CDR3: CASSATALNTEAFF
DNA: TGCGCCAGCAGCGCGACAGCTTTGAACACTGAAGCTTTCTTT

D: TRBD1
V: TRBV7-2
size: .
J: TRBJ2-7
CDR3: CASSLVGTGNEQYF
DNA: TGTGCCAGCAGCTTAGTGGGGACAGGGAACGAGCAGTACTTC

D: TRBD1
V: TRBV15
size: .
J: TRBJ1-3
CDR3: CATSQRPGTGIPGNTIYF
DNA: TGTGCCACCAGCCAACGTCCCGGGACAGGGATACCTGGAAACACCATATATTTT

D: TRBD1
V: TRBV29-1
size: .
J: TRBJ1-2
CDR3: CSVGGPGTGTYGYTF
DNA: TGCAGCGTAGGGGGTCCCGGGACAGGGACCTATGGCTACACCTTC

D: .
V: TRBV2
size: .
J: TRBJ1-1
CDR3: CASSDRPLGAFF
DNA: TGTGCCAGCAGTGACCGGCCCCTCGGGGCTTTCTTT

D: .
V: TRBV9
size: .
J: TRBJ2-1
CDR3: CASSISGQAVNEQFF
DNA: TGTGCCAGCAGCATCTCCGGCCAAGCTGTCAATGAGCAGTTCTTC

D: .
V: TRBV2
size: .
J: TRBJ1-1
CDR3: CASSVEGSDTEAFF
DNA: TGTGCCAGCAGTGTGGAGGGGTCGGACACTGAAGCTTTCTTT

D: TRBD2
V: TRBV11-3
size: few
J: TRBJ2-7
CDR3: CASSLVRGDEQYF
DNA: TGTGCCAGCAGCTTAGTTCGGGGGGACGAGCAGTACTTC

D: .
V: TRBV6-7
size: .
J: TRBJ2-1
CDR3: CASSPLPDRGSNNEQFF
DNA: TGTGCCAGCAGTCCACTTCCCGACAGAGGCTCGAACAATGAGCAGTTCTTC

D: TRBD1
V: TRBV18
size: once
J: TRBJ2-7
CDR3: CASSPGQMEQYF
DNA: TGTGCCAGCTCACCGGGACAGATGGAGCAGTACTTC

D: TRBD1
V: TRBV28
size: .
J: TRBJ2-1
CDR3: CASSLGTGSYNEQFF
DNA: TGTGCCAGCAGTTTGGGGACAGGGAGCTACAATGAGCAGTTCTTC

D: .
V: TRBV11-3
size: .
J: TRBJ2-3
CDR3: CASSGQGPDTQYF
DNA: TGTGCCAGCAGCGGGCAGGGTCCAGATACGCAGTATTTT

D: .
V: TRBV28
size: .
J: TRBJ2-3
CDR3: CASSLRAGGASTDTQYF
DNA: TGTGCCAGCAGTTTGAGGGCTGGGGGGGCTAGCACAGATACGCAGTATTTT

D: TRBD1
V: TRBV6-5
size: .
J: TRBJ1-6
CDR3: CASSYSSGTVDSPLHF
DNA: TGTGCCAGCAGTTACTCATCCGGGACAGTTGATTCACCCCTCCACTTT

D: .
V: TRBV4-3
size: .
J: TRBJ1-2
CDR3: CASSQGRGSSYGYTF
DNA: TGCGCCAGCAGCCAAGGACGGGGGTCCTCCTATGGCTACACCTTC

D: .
V: TRBV6-1
size: .
J: TRBJ1-1
CDR3: CAGSQGTQAFF
DNA: TGTGCCGGCTCCCAGGGGACTCAAGCTTTCTTT

D: .
V: TRBV7-8
size: .
J: TRBJ2-5
CDR3: CASSRTDETQYF
DNA: TGTGCCAGCAGCAGGACAGACGAGACCCAGTACTTC

D: TRBD2
V: TRBV11-3
size: .
J: TRBJ2-3
CDR3: CASSLVKDSGGTYTQYF
DNA: TGTGCCAGCAGCTTAGTAAAGGATAGCGGGGGGACATATACGCAGTATTTT

D: .
V: TRBV27
size: once
J: TRBJ2-2
CDR3: CASRESTGELFF
DNA: TGTGCCAGCAGGGAAAGCACCGGGGAGCTGTTTTTT

D: .
V: TRBV5-1
size: few
J: TRBJ2-2
CDR3: CASSLLVDGELFF
DNA: TGCGCCAGCAGCTTGCTGGTGGACGGGGAGCTGTTTTTT

D: TRBD1
V: TRBV18
size: .
J: TRBJ1-1
CDR3: CASSPDRGYTEAFF
DNA: TGTGCCAGCTCACCCGACAGGGGATATACTGAAGCTTTCTTT

D: TRBD2
V: TRBV4-3
size: .
J: TRBJ2-5
CDR3: CASSQERASGGPSKETQYF
DNA: TGCGCCAGCAGCCAAGAGCGGGCTAGCGGGGGGCCCTCGAAAGAGACCCAGTACTTC

D: TRBD1
V: TRBV11-2
size: few
J: TRBJ2-1
CDR3: CASSLDRGDYNEQFF
DNA: TGTGCCAGCAGCCTAGACAGGGGAGATTACAATGAGCAGTTCTTC

D: .
V: TRBV6-1
size: .
J: TRBJ1-1
CDR3: CASRLGRVGTEAFF
DNA: TGTGCCAGCCGGCTGGGCAGGGTGGGCACTGAAGCTTTCTTT

D: .
V: TRBV2
size: .
J: TRBJ2-7
CDR3: CASSELSYEQYF
DNA: TGTGCCAGCAGTGAACTGTCCTACGAGCAGTACTTC

D: .
V: TRBV4-2
size: .
J: TRBJ1-2
CDR3: CASSQVPGGSYGYTF
DNA: TGTGCCAGCAGCCAAGTCCCTGGGGGCAGCTATGGCTACACCTTC

D: .
V: TRBV28
size: .
J: TRBJ2-7
CDR3: CASSSTNSYEQYF
DNA: TGTGCCAGCAGTTCGACAAATTCCTACGAGCAGTACTTC

D: .
V: TRBV5-1
size: .
J: TRBJ2-7
CDR3: CASSLDGAYEQYF
DNA: TGCGCCAGCAGCTTGGACGGCGCCTACGAGCAGTACTTC

D: .
V: TRBV4-3
size: .
J: TRBJ1-4
CDR3: CASSRGGRSSPANEKLFF
DNA: TGCGCCAGCAGCCGAGGGGGGCGATCGTCGCCGGCTAATGAAAAACTGTTTTTT

D: .
V: TRBV5-1
size: .
J: TRBJ1-5
CDR3: CASSLEGFGNQPQHF
DNA: TGCGCCAGCAGCTTGGAGGGATTCGGAAATCAGCCCCAGCATTTT

D: TRBD1
V: TRBV28
size: few
J: TRBJ1-6
CDR3: CASSLGGTGDYSPLHF
DNA: TGTGCCAGCAGTTTAGGGGGGACAGGAGACTATTCACCCCTCCACTTT

D: .
V: TRBV10-3
size: .
J: TRBJ1-1
CDR3: CAISSQGADTEAFF
DNA: TGTGCCATCAGCTCACAGGGAGCCGACACTGAAGCTTTCTTT

D: .
V: TRBV29-1
size: .
J: TRBJ2-7
CDR3: CSVDRGVGYEQYF
DNA: TGCAGCGTTGATAGGGGGGTGGGCTACGAGCAGTACTTC

D: .
V: TRBV10-3
size: .
J: TRBJ1-4
CDR3: CAISESEQGVNEKLFF
DNA: TGTGCCATCAGTGAGTCGGAACAGGGAGTTAATGAAAAACTGTTTTTT

D: .
V: TRBV7-2
size: .
J: TRBJ2-7
CDR3: CASSFRTSSYEQYF
DNA: TGTGCCAGCAGCTTCAGAACAAGCTCCTACGAGCAGTACTTC

D: .
V: TRBV18
size: .
J: TRBJ2-5
CDR3: CASSPVVGGTQYF
DNA: TGTGCCAGCTCACCTGTTGTCGGAGGGACCCAGTACTTC

D: .
V: TRBV28
size: few
J: TRBJ2-1
CDR3: CASSESGYYSYNEQFF
DNA: TGTGCCAGCAGTGAATCAGGGTACTACTCCTACAATGAGCAGTTCTTC

D: .
V: TRBV18
size: .
J: TRBJ1-5
CDR3: CASSPDRNPNQPQHF
DNA: TGTGCCAGCTCACCTGACAGGAACCCCAATCAGCCCCAGCATTTT

D: .
V: TRBV7-2
size: .
J: TRBJ2-5
CDR3: CASSLNLGGRETQYF
DNA: TGTGCCAGCAGCTTAAACTTGGGGGGGCGAGAGACCCAGTACTTC

D: .
V: TRBV7-9
size: .
J: TRBJ1-2
CDR3: CASSPDVFYGYTF
DNA: TGTGCCAGCAGCCCGGACGTCTTCTATGGCTACACCTTC

D: TRBD1
V: TRBV7-2
size: once
J: TRBJ2-6
CDR3: CASSLSPRPGQSVLTF
DNA: TGTGCCAGCAGCTTATCACCACGTCCGGGACAGAGCGTCCTGACTTTC

D: .
V: TRBV2
size: few
J: TRBJ2-1
CDR3: CASSDRTSVGEQFF
DNA: TGTGCCAGCAGTGACAGAACTAGTGTCGGTGAGCAGTTCTTC

D: TRBD1
V: TRBV6-1
size: .
J: TRBJ1-1
CDR3: CASSSQGYTEAFF
DNA: TGTGCCAGCAGTTCACAGGGGTACACTGAAGCTTTCTTT

D: .
V: TRBV18
size: .
J: TRBJ1-2
CDR3: CASSELDSYGYTF
DNA: TGTGCCAGCTCCGAATTGGACAGCTATGGCTACACCTTC

D: .
V: TRBV6-5
size: .
J: TRBJ1-5
CDR3: CASSRHRYSNQPQHF
DNA: TGTGCCAGCAGTCGCCACCGGTATAGCAATCAGCCCCAGCATTTT

D: TRBD1
V: TRBV2
size: few
J: TRBJ2-5
CDR3: CASSDRGQGGETQYF
DNA: TGTGCCAGCAGTGATAGGGGACAGGGTGGGGAGACCCAGTACTTC